These T cell receptor beta chains were read from a single sample in a study of blood T cell repertoires in COVID-19. Here immunoSEQ multiplex PCR was the method, and the copy in TCRdb shows in-frame clones only, minus some. This sample has roughly 250,000 clones, with roughly 84% found just once. The sequencing sample was made of peripheral blood. The source is a woman aged 35 to 49 who had recovered from COVID-19. Both conserved end residues are part of each CDR3. D genes are given only for firm matches.

v_gene,len,d_gene,j_gene,CDR3aa
TRBV4-1,13,TRBD1,TRBJ2-7,CASSHVDRGEQYF
TRBV2,15,TRBD1,TRBJ2-7,CASIRDRDVLYEQYF
TRBV10-3,13,.,TRBJ2-7,CATHGTWTSEQYF
TRBV19,15,.,TRBJ1-3,CASISRRNSGNTIYF
TRBV7-9,14,.,TRBJ1-6,CASSFGRSNSPLHF
TRBV12-3/TRBV12-4,11,.,TRBJ1-2,CASTEGLGYTF
TRBV3-1/TRBV3-2,17,.,TRBJ2-3,CASSQVAGGRDTDTQYF
TRBV5-1,14,.,TRBJ1-1,CASSLGGTQTEAFF
TRBV28,14,.,TRBJ2-3,CASSGAGEADTQYF
TRBV11-3,14,.,TRBJ2-1,CASSLTFSYNEQFF
TRBV6-6,15,TRBD1,TRBJ1-5,CASSYRSGGNQPQHF
TRBV7-9,13,.,TRBJ1-6,CASSLDAGLPLHF
TRBV18,13,.,TRBJ2-1,CASSPLSLYEQFF
TRBV4-1,16,.,TRBJ2-3,CASSHLTGGLTDTQYF
TRBV7-9,12,.,TRBJ1-6,CASSAPNSPLHF
TRBV2,15,.,TRBJ2-6,CASSGGTSGTHVLTF
TRBV7-2,14,TRBD1,TRBJ1-2,CASSQRQGDVGYTF
TRBV4-1,20,TRBD1,TRBJ1-3,CASSRTGTGTEIPSGNTIYF
TRBV5-1,21,TRBD1,TRBJ2-7,CASSRPRPGQGAGSRTYEQYF
TRBV5-1,16,TRBD1,TRBJ2-3,CASSSRTGEQTDTQYF
TRBV15,15,TRBD1,TRBJ2-5,CATSRGDRNQETQYF
TRBV5-1,16,TRBD2,TRBJ2-5,CASSFGGTRGQETQYF
TRBV10-2,11,.,TRBJ1-1,CASSNVGEAFF
TRBV5-1,15,.,TRBJ1-4,CASSFGSNSNEKLFF
TRBV15,15,.,TRBJ2-2,CATSRDTGTSGELFF
TRBV14,13,TRBD1,TRBJ2-1,CASSQGGGDEQFF
TRBV6-5,14,TRBD1,TRBJ1-5,CASSSTGGGQPQHF
TRBV28,12,.,TRBJ2-7,CASIGSKDEQYF
TRBV5-1,14,TRBD1,TRBJ1-1,CASTLDRAFTEAFF
TRBV6-2/TRBV6-3,18,TRBD2,TRBJ2-3,CASSYKGLAGGVTDTQYF
TRBV29-1,13,TRBD1,TRBJ1-4,CSGGGGRNEKLFF
TRBV5-1,15,TRBD1,TRBJ1-2,CASSSTGAHDYGYTF
TRBV2,14,TRBD1,TRBJ1-2,CASSKQGADYGYTF
TRBV27,15,.,TRBJ2-7,CASSATGTLLYEQYF
TRBV19,15,TRBD1,TRBJ1-2,CASSARQGFGYGYTF
TRBV2,15,.,TRBJ1-1,CASSEMAGKNTEAFF
TRBV30,13,.,TRBJ1-2,CAWSGVSPYGYTF
TRBV7-9,15,.,TRBJ1-2,CASSPEGALNYGYTF
TRBV30,12,.,TRBJ1-1,CAWSVGGLEAFF
TRBV28,16,.,TRBJ2-1,CASRPWEDGRGREQFF
TRBV5-6,11,.,TRBJ2-1,CASSWHNEQFF
TRBV28,15,.,TRBJ2-1,CASSWRPGGGDEQFF